This T cell receptor beta chain was sequenced for a study of cytomegalovirus exposure and HLA in healthy donors. CDR3 length equals 15 residues. Germline CDR1 MNHEY, CDR2 SVGAGI. V shed 0 bases and J shed 6 bases, with 12 bases lying between them. As concerns this clone: The antigen is not known.

Study-level results: According to the study, 160 or so TCR beta chains were cytomegalovirus-associated.

TCRdb keeps only in-frame clones here, not all; method: immunoSEQ multiplex PCR. The sample records a few hundred thousand clones, roughly 90% being singletons. The rearrangement joins TRBV6-5 to TRBJ1-3; D not resolved. This receptor was taken from a man between 18 and 29 years old in good health and CMV-seropositive. Sequences were obtained from PBMCs. CDR3 bases: TGTGCCAGCAGTTACTCGTGGGCCGGAGAAAACACCATATATTTT. This codes for CASSYSWAGENTIYF.